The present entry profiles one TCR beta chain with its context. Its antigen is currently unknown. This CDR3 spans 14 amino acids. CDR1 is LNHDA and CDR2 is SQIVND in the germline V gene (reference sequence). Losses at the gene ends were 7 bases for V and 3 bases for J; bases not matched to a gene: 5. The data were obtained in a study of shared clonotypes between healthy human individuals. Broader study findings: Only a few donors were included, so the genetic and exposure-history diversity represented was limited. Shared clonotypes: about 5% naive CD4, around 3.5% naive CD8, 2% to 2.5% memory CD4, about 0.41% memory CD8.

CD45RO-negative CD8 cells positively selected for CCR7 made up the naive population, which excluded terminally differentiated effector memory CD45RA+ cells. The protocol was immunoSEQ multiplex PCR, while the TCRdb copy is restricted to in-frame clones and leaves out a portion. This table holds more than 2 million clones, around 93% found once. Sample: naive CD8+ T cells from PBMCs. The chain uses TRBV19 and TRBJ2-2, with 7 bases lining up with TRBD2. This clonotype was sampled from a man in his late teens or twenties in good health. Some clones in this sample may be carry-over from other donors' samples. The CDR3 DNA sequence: TGTGCCAGTAACAGGCTAGCGGACACCGGGGAGCTGTTTTTT. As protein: CASNRLADTGELFF.